Detailed here is one T cell receptor (beta chain). The target antigen is unknown. This sample stems from a study of tumor-infiltrating lymphocytes in primary liver carcinoma. For the study at large: Each participant had primary liver carcinoma, and surgical resection was the treatment. General study findings and limits: CD4+ and CD8+ repertoires could not be compared in these unsorted bulk samples.

The source of the blood RNA was unsorted whole blood, and germline DNA was extracted as well. What was collected before surgery was around 4 milliliters of peripheral blood. A primer matching the constant region was used to make TCR beta cDNA from approximately 520 ng of total RNA. Investigators got TCR beta libraries out of three nested multiplex PCR rounds, done with slightly modified ARM-PCR. Each CDR3 protein gets one entry after TCRdb re-called the multiplex PCR reads with MiXCR. This sample has just over 300,000 distinct CDR3 sequences, with about 50% found just once. The receptor was derived from a woman aged 25 to 39 with primary liver carcinoma and hepatitis B virus infection. Material: peripheral blood.

CDR3 amino acids: CASSVIVGGDNEQFF. In DNA form, the CDR3 reads TGTGCCAGCAGTGTAATAGTGGGAGGGGACAATGAGCAGTTCTTC. This chain uses TRBV12-3 or TRBV12-4 with TRBJ2-1, with 7 nucleotides matching TRBD2. The CDR3 extends over 15 amino acids. V lost 5 bases, J lost 5 bases, and 9 bases stayed unmatched.